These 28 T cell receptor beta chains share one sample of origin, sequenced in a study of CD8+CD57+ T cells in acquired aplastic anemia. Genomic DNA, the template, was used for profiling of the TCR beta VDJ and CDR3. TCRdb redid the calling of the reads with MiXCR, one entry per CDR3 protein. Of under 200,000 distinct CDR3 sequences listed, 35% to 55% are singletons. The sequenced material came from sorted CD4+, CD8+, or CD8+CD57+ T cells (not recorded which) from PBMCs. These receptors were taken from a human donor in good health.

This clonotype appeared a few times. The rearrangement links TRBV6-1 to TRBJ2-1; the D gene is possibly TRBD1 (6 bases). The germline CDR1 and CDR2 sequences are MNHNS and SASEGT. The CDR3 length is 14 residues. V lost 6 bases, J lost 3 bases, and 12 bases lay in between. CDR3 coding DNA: TGTGCCAGCAGAGCAGGACAGAACTACAATGAGCAGTTCTTC. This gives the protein CASRAGQNYNEQFF.

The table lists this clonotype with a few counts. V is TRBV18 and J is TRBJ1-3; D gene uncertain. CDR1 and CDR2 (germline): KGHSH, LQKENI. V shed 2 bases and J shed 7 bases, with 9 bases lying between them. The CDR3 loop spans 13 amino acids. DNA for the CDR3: TGTGCCAGCTCACCAAAAGAACTCAACACCATATATTTT. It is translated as CASSPKELNTIYF.

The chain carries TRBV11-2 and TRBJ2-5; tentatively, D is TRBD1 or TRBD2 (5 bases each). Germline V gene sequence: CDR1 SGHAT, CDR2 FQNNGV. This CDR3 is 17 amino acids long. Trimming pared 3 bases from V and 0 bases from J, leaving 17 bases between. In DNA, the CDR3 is TGTGCCAGCAGCTTGGAAGGGTCGGGACGAAACCAAGAGACCCAGTACTTC. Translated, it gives CASSLEGSGRNQETQYF. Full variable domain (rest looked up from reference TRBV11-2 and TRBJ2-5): EAGVAQSPRYKIIEKRQSVAFWCNPISGHATLYWYQQILGQGPKLLIQFQNNGVVDDSQLPKDRFSAERLKGVDSTLKIQPAKLEDSAVYLCASSLEGSGRNQETQYFGPGTRLLVL.

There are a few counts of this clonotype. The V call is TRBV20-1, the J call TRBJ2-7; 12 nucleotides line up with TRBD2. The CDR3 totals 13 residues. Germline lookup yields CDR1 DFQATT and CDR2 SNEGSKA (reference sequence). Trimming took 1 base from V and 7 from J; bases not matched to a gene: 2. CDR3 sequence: CSARGGTSGEQYF. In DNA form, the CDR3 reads TGCAGTGCTAGAGGGGGGACTAGCGGGGAGCAGTACTTC.

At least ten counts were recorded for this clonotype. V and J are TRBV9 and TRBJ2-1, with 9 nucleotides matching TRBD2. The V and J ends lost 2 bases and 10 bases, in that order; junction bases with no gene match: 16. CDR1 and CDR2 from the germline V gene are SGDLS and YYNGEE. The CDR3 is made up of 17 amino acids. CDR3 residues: CASSVYSYAGGPREQFF. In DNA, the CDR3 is TGTGCCAGCAGCGTCTACTCCTACGCGGGAGGGCCTAGGGAGCAGTTCTTC. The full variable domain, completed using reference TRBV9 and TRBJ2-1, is DSGVTQTPKHLITATGQRVTLRCSPRSGDLSVYWYQQSLDQGLQFLIQYYNGEERAKGNILERFSAQQFPDLHSELNLSSLELGDSALYFCASSVYSYAGGPREQFFGPGTRLTVL.

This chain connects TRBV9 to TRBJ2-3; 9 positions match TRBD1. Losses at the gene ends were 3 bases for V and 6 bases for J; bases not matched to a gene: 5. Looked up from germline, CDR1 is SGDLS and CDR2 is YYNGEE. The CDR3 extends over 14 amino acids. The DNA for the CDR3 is TGTGCCAGCAGCGAGAGGGACAGGGCGGATACGCAGTATTTT. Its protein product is CASSERDRADTQYF.

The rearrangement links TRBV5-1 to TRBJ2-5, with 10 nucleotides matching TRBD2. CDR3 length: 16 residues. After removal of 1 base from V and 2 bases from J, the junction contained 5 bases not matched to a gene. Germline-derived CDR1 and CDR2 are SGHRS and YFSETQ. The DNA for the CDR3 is TGCGCCAGCAGCTTGTTGCCTAGCGGGAGACAAGAGACCCAGTACTTC. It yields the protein CASSLLPSGRQETQYF.

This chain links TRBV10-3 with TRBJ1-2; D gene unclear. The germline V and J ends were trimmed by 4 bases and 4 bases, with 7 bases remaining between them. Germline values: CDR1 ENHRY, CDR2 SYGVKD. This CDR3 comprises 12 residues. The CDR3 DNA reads TGTGCCATCAGTGCGACGGGCTATGGCTACACCTTC. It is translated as CAISATGYGYTF.

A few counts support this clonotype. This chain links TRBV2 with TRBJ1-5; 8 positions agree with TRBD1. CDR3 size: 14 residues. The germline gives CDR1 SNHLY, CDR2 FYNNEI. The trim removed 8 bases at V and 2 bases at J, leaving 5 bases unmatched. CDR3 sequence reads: CASWDRNGNQPQHF. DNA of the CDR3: TGTGCCAGCTGGGACAGGAATGGCAATCAGCCCCAGCATTTT.

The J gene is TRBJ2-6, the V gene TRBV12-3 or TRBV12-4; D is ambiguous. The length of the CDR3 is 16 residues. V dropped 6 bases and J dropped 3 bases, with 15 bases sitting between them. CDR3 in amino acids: CASRTFDGCGANVLTF. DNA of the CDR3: TGTGCCAGCAGGACCTTTGACGGCTGTGGGGCCAACGTCCTGACTTTC.

The CDR3 DNA reads as TGTGCCAGCAGTAAGACAGGGCGTGGAGCCTACGAGCAGTACTTC. Amino acids: CASSKTGRGAYEQYF. The rearrangement joins TRBV7-3 to TRBJ2-7; TRBD1 matches at 7 bases. The CDR3 spans 15 residues. Germline loops: CDR1 SGHTA, CDR2 FQGTGA. With V trimmed by 6 bases and J by 2 bases, 10 bases remained unmatched.

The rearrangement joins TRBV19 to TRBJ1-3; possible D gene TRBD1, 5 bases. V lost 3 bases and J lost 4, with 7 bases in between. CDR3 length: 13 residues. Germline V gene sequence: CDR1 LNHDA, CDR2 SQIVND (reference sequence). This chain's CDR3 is CASSIRDGNTIYF. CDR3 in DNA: TGTGCCAGTAGTATCCGGGACGGAAACACCATATATTTT.

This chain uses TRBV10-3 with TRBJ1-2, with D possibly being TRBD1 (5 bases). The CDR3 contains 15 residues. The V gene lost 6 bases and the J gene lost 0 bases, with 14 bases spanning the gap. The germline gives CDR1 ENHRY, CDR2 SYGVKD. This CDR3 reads CAISGGSLTNYGYTF. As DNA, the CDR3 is TGTGCCATCAGCGGGGGGAGCTTAACTAACTATGGCTACACCTTC.

CDR3 DNA: TGTGCCACGCAGGTAGGAGACTCCTACAATGAGCAGTTCTTC. It yields the protein CATQVGDSYNEQFF. The chain links TRBV10-3 to TRBJ2-1; D unclear. The CDR3 is 14 amino acids. V was shortened by 10 bases and J by 0 bases, with 13 bases between the two germline ends. Germline V gene lookup returns CDR1 ENHRY and CDR2 SYGVKD.

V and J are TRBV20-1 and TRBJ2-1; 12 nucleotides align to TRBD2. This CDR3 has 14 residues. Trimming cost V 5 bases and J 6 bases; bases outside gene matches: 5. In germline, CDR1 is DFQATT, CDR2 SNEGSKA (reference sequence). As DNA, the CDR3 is TGCAGTGCTTACACTAGCGGGGGGATCAATGAGCAGTTCTTC. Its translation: CSAYTSGGINEQFF.

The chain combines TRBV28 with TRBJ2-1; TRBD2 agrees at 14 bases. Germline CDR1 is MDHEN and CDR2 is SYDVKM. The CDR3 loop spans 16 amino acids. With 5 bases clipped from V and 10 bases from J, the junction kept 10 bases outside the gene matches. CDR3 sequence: CASSPATSGRAREQFF. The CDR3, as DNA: TGTGCCAGCAGTCCCGCGACTAGCGGGAGGGCCCGGGAGCAGTTCTTC.

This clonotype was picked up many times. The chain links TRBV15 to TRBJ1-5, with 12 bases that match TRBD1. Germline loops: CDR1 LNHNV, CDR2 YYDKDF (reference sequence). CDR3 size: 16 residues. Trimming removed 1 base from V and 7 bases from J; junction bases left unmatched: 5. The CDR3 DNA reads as TGTGCCACCAGCAGAGTGGGACAGGGGGCTTGGCAGCCCCAGCATTTT. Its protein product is CATSRVGQGAWQPQHF.

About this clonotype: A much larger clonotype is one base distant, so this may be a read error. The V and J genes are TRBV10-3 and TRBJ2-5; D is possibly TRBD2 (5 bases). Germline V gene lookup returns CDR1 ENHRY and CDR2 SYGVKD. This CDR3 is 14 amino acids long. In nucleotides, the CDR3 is TGTGCCAGCACTAGGACTGGTACCCAAGAGGCCCAGTACTTC. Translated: CASTRTGTQEAQYF.

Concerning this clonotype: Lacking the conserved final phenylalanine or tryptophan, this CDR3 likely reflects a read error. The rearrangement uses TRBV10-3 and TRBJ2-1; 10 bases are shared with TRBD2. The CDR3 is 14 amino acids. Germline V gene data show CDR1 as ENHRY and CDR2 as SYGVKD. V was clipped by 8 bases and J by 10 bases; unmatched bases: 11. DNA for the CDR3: TGTGCCATCGGCATAGCGGGAGGAGAGGGGGAGCAGTTCTCC. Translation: CAIGIAGGEGEQFS.

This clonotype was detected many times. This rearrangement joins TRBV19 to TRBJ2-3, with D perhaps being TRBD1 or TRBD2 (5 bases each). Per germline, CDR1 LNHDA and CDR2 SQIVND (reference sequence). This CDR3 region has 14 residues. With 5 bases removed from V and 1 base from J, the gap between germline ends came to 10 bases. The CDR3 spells CASSPMGGTDTQYF. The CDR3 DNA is TGTGCCAGTAGTCCTATGGGGGGCACAGATACGCAGTATTTT.

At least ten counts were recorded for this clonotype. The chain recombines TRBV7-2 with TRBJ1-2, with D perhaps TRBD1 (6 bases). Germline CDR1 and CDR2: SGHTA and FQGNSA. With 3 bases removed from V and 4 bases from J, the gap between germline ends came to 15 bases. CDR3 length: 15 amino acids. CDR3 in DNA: TGTGCCAGCAGCTTGGGGGACACCACATTCTATGGCTACACCTTC. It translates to CASSLGDTTFYGYTF.

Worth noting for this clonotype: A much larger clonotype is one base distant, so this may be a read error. The CDR3 nucleotides read TGCGCCAGCAGCCAAGACACAGGCATTTGGAGCTCCTACAATGAGCAGGTCTTC. Translating gives CASSQDTGIWSSYNEQVF. The chain links TRBV4-1 to TRBJ2-1; a weak D match, TRBD1 (5 bases). Germline assignment: CDR1 MGHRA and CDR2 YSYEKL. CDR3 length: 18 amino acids.

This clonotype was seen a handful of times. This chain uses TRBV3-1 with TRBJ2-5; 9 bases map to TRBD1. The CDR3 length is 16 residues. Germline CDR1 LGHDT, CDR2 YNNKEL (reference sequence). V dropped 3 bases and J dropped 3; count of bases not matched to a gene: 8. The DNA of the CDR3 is TGTGCCAGCAGCCAGGGGACAGGGTTGGGGGAAGAGACCCAGTACTTC. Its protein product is CASSQGTGLGEETQYF.

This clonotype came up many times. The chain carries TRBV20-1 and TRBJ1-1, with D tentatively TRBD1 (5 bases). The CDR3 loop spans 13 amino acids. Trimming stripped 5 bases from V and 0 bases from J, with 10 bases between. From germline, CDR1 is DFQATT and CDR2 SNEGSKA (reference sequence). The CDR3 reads CSAAGTLNTEAFF. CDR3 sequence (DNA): TGCAGTGCTGCCGGGACGTTGAACACTGAAGCTTTCTTT.

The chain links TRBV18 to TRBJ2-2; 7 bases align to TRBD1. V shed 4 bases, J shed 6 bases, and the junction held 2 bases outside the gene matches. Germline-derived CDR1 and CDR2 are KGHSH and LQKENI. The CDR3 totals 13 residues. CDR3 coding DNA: TGTGCCAGCTCACGCACAGGGGCCGGGGAGCTGTTTTTT. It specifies CASSRTGAGELFF. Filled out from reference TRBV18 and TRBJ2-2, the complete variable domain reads NAGVMQNPRHLVRRRGQEARLRCSPMKGHSHVYWYRQLPEEGLKFMVYLQKENIIDESGMPKERFSAEFPKEGPSILRIQQVVRGDSAAYFCASSRTGAGELFFGEGSRLTVL.

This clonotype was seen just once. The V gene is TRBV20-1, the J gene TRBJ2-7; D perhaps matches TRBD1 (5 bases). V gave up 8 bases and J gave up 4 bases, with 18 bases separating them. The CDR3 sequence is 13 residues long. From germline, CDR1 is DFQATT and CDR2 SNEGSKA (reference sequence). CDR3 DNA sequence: TGCAGTCCCGCAGACAGATTTTCTTACGAGCAGTACTTC. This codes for CSPADRFSYEQYF.

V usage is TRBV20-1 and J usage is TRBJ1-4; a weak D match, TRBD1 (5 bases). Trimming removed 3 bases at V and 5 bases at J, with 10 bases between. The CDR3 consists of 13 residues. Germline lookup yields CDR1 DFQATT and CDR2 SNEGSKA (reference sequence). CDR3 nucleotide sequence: TGCAGTGCTAGTCAGGGTCTAAATGAAAAACTGTTTTTT. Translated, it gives CSASQGLNEKLFF.

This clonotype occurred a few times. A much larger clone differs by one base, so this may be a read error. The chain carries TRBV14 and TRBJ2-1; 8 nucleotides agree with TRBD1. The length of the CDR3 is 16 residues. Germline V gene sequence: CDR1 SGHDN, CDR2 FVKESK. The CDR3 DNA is TGTGCCAGCAGCCCGGACAGGGTCCTCCTTCACAATGGGCAGTTCTTC. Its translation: CASSPDRVLLHNGQFF.